The 21 T cell receptor beta chains below were found in one sample sequenced in a study of monozygotic twins with inflammatory bowel disease. TCRdb reanalyzed the 5' RACE reads, giving one entry per CDR3 protein sequence and no DNA. This sample contains around 450,000 distinct CDR3 sequences. The sequencing sample was made of blood. The receptors were gathered from a human donor with ulcerative colitis or Crohn's disease, or a healthy co-twin of an affected twin (not recorded which).

This chain links TRBV20-1 with TRBJ2-1. From germline, CDR1 is DFQATT and CDR2 SNEGSKA (reference sequence). The CDR3 is 11 residues long. The CDR3 sequence is CSARENDEQFF.

The V and J genes are TRBV24-1 and TRBJ2-7; TCRdb returns TRBD1, unconfirmable since there is no DNA. This CDR3 is built from 15 residues. Germline CDR1 reads KGHDR; CDR2 reads SFDVKD. This CDR3 is CATRGRTEGSYEQYF.

V is TRBV7-8 and J is TRBJ2-3; as DNA is missing, the TRBD2 call by TCRdb cannot be tested. The CDR3 is 16 residues long. Germline CDR1 reads SGHVS; CDR2 reads FQNEAQ. This CDR3 reads CASSPSGLADRDTQYF.

The chain employs TRBV27 and TRBJ2-7; TCRdb lists TRBD2, though no DNA is available to test this call. The germline CDR1 and CDR2 sequences are MNHEY and SMNVEV (reference sequence). The CDR3 has 13 residues. This CDR3 is CASSMGDGLEQYF.

The V gene is TRBV28, the J gene TRBJ1-1; TCRdb picks TRBD1, but there is no DNA to check that call. This CDR3 comprises 18 residues. Germline loops: CDR1 MDHEN, CDR2 SYDVKM. CDR3 sequence: CASRTNPGQGRWGTEAFF.

This rearrangement joins TRBV6-2 or TRBV6-3 to TRBJ2-1; TCRdb's D call of TRBD2 is untestable without DNA. The CDR3 totals 12 residues. CDR1 is MNHEY, CDR2 SVGEGT, per germline. The CDR3 region is CASSADWNEQFF.

The chain uses TRBV20-1 and TRBJ2-7; the TCRdb call, TRBD1, lacks DNA for checking. Germline values: CDR1 DFQATT, CDR2 SNEGSKA (reference sequence). The CDR3 runs 11 residues. CDR3 amino acids: CSASGGYEQYF.

The chain carries TRBV5-1 and TRBJ2-5; TCRdb outputs TRBD1, but without DNA this stays unchecked. This CDR3 is built from 16 residues. Germline V lookup: CDR1 SGHRS, CDR2 YFSETQ. CDR3 amino acids: CASSQSPGQQKETQYF.

The J gene is TRBJ1-1, the V gene TRBV19; with no DNA, the TCRdb D assignment of TRBD1 cannot be verified. Germline-derived CDR1 and CDR2 are LNHDA and SQIVND (reference sequence). The CDR3 loop spans 14 amino acids. The CDR3 region is CASRDRFLSTEAFF.

The rearrangement joins TRBV6-1 to TRBJ1-1; no DNA is available, so the TRBD1 call from TCRdb remains unchecked. The CDR3 covers 15 residues. Germline V gene lookup returns CDR1 MNHNS and CDR2 SASEGT. CDR3 sequence reads: CASSEVGTGNTEAFF.

The chain has TRBV20-1 and TRBJ2-7. The CDR3 totals 12 residues. Germline CDR1 DFQATT, CDR2 SNEGSKA (reference sequence). The CDR3 spells CSAPRWLDEQYF.

The genes are TRBV27 and TRBJ1-6. The CDR3 contains 15 residues. CDR1 is MNHEY and CDR2 is SMNVEV in the germline V gene (reference sequence). This chain's CDR3 is CASSPKAVMGSPLHF.

The chain combines TRBV20-1 with TRBJ2-1; checking the TCRdb D call of TRBD2 is not possible without DNA. This CDR3 contains 13 residues. Germline CDR1 DFQATT, CDR2 SNEGSKA (reference sequence). The CDR3 region is CSVDRLGDNEQFF.

The V gene is TRBV20-1, the J gene TRBJ2-3; with no DNA, the TCRdb D assignment of TRBD1 cannot be verified. The CDR3 contains 20 residues. Germline values: CDR1 DFQATT, CDR2 SNEGSKA (reference sequence). The CDR3 here is CSARDETILTPGQPTDTQYF.

This chain connects TRBV20-1 to TRBJ1-1; TCRdb's D call of TRBD1 is untestable without DNA. The germline gives CDR1 DFQATT, CDR2 SNEGSKA (reference sequence). The CDR3 covers 14 residues. The CDR3 reads CSTTRGSGNTEAFF.

This chain uses TRBV4-2 with TRBJ2-2; TCRdb indicates TRBD1, and absent DNA this call remains unverified. Germline CDR1 LGHNA, CDR2 YNFKEQ. This CDR3 region has 16 residues. The chain's CDR3 is CASSQDTGSNTGELFF.

V and J are TRBV18 and TRBJ2-3; TCRdb's D call of TRBD2 is untestable without DNA. The CDR3 has 16 residues. CDR1 and CDR2 (germline): KGHSH, LQKENI. The CDR3 region is CASSLSADSSTDTQYF.

The chain links TRBV4-3 to TRBJ2-7. CDR1 is LGHNA and CDR2 is YSLEER in the germline V gene. The CDR3 runs 14 residues. CDR3 loop: CASSLSQGANEQYF.

The chain links TRBV5-1 to TRBJ2-7; the D gene TCRdb calls, TRBD2, cannot be checked with no DNA. The CDR3 covers 15 residues. Germline V CDR1 and CDR2: SGHRS, YFSETQ. This CDR3 is CASSSGLAGVYEQYF. Drawing the rest from reference TRBV5-1 and TRBJ2-7, the complete variable domain is KAGVTQTPRYLIKTRGQQVTLSCSPISGHRSVSWYQQTPGQGLQFLFEYFSETQRNKGNFPGRFSGRQFSNSRSEMNVSTLELGDSALYLCASSSGLAGVYEQYFGPGTRLTVT.

V is TRBV5-8 and J is TRBJ1-5. Germline CDR1 and CDR2: SGHTS and YDEGEE. The CDR3 length is 15 residues. CDR3: CASSLLKYSNQPQHF.

The chain has TRBV6-5 and TRBJ2-7; TCRdb's D gene call, TRBD1, goes unchecked for lack of DNA. CDR3 length: 16 amino acids. Germline V CDR1 and CDR2: MNHEY, SVGAGI. CDR3 amino acids: CASSTPGQGSSYEQYF.